There are a few counts of the clone carrying this TCR beta chain. Its specificity is not known. Genes and germline are mouse. The read stops 1 residue short of the end of the CDR3; the missing end is completed from the germline J gene. Sequencing of TCRbeta CDR3 at survey depth gave sequences and template counts. Only in-frame clones appear in the TCRdb table, and some are missing; sequencing was by immunoSEQ multiplex PCR. The sample has some 48,000 clones; roughly 73% are singletons. This CDR3 is 16 amino acids long. The germline gives CDR1 NSHNY, CDR2 SYGAGN. V lost 3 bases and J lost 0; bases outside the gene matches: 5. These data originate in a study of tissue T cells after allogeneic stem cell transplantation. Study-level points and caveats: Only a limited share of tissue TCRs appeared in blood or spleen. Anatomically similar tissues had similar TCR repertoires within each patient.

This receptor was identified in a pool of C57BL/6 mice in good health. The specimen sequenced was sorted cells pooled from one or two spleens. The V call is TRBV13-1, the J call TRBJ2-4, with TRBD2 matching 9 bases. CDR3 residues: CASSGGLGTSQNTLYF. CDR3 DNA, as far as it was read: TGTGCCAGCAGTGGTGGACTGGGGACTAGTCAAAACACCTTGTAC.